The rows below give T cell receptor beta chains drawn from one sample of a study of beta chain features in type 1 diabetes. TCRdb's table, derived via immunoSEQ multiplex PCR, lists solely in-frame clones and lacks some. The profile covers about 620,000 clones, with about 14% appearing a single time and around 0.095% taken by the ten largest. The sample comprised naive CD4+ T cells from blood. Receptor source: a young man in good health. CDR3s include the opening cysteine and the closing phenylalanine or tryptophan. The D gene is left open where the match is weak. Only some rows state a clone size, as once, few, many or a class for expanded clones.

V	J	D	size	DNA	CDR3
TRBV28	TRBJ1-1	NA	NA	TGTGCCAGCAGTTCCAGTGGGGGCACTGAAGCTTTCTTT	CASSSSGGTEAFF
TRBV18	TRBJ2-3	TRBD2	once	TGTGCCAGCTCACCGTCTAGCGGGACAACGGGTACGCAGTATTTT	CASSPSSGTTGTQYF
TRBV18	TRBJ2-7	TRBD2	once	TGTGCCAGCTCACTGGGACTAGCGGGCTACGAGCAGTACTTC	CASSLGLAGYEQYF
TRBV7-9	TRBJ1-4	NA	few	TGTGCCAGCGCGAGAGGATGGTCCAATGAAAAACTGTTTTTT	CASARGWSNEKLFF
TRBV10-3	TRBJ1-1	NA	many	TGTGCCACCTGGGACGGCATGAACACTGAAGCTTTCTTT	CATWDGMNTEAFF
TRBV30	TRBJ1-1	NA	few	TGTGCCTGGAGTGTAAAGTCAGGGGCTGGAACTGAAGCTTTCTTT	CAWSVKSGAGTEAFF
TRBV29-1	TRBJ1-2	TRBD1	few	TGCAGCGTTGAGGAACAGGGGGCCGGCTACACCTTC	CSVEEQGAGYTF
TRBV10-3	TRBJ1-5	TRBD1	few	TGTGCCATCAGTGGGGACAGAAGACAGCCCCAGCATTTT	CAISGDRRQPQHF
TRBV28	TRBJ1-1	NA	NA	TGTGCCAGCAGGCTAGGTAGTACTGGAGCTTTCTTT	CASRLGSTGAFF
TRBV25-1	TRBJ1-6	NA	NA	TGTGCCAGCAGTGAATACAGGGCCAGTTCACTCCTCCACTTT	CASSEYRASSLLHF
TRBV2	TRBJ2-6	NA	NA	TGTGCCAGCAGTGAAAATGGGGCCAACGTCCTGACTTTC	CASSENGANVLTF